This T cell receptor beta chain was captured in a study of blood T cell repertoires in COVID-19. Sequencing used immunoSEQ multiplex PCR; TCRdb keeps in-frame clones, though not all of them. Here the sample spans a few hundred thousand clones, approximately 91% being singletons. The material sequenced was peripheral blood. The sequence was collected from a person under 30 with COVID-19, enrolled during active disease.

The CDR3 bases are TGTGCCAGCAGTTATCTCGGGGAGGAGACCCAGTACTTC. Translated, it gives CASSYLGEETQYF. The rearrangement joins TRBV27 to TRBJ2-5; TRBD2 might be the D (5 bases). V lost 4 bases and J lost 5, with 11 bases in between. Germline V gene data show CDR1 as MNHEY and CDR2 as SMNVEV (reference sequence). The CDR3 extends over 13 amino acids.